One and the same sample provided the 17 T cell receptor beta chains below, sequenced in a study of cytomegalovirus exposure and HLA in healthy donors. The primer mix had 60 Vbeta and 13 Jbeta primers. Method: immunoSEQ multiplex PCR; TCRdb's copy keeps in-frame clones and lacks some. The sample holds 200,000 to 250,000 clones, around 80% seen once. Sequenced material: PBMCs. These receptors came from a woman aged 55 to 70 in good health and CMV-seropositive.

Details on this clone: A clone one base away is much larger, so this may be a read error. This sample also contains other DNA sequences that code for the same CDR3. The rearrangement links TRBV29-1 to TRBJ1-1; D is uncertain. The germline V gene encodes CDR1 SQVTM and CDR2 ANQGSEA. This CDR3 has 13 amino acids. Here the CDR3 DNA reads TGCAGCGCTGCGGAGGGAACGAACACTGAAGCTTTCTTC. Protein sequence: CSAAEGTNTEAFF. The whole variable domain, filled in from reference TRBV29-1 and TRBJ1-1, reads SAVISQKPSRDICQRGTSLTIQCQVDSQVTMMFWYRQQPGQSLTLIATANQGSEATYESGFVIDKFPISRPNLTFSTLTVSNMSPEDSSIYLCSAAEGTNTEAFFGQGTRLTVV.

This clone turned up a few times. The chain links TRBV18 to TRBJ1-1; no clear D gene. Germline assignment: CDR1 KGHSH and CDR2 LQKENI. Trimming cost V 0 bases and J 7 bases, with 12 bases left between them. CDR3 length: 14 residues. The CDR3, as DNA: TGTGCCAGCTCACCACCGTCGGGGTTTAATGAAGCTTTCTTT. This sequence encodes CASSPPSGFNEAFF. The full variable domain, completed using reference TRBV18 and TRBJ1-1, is NAGVMQNPRHLVRRRGQEARLRCSPMKGHSHVYWYRQLPEEGLKFMVYLQKENIIDESGMPKERFSAEFPKEGPSILRIQQVVRGDSAAYFCASSPPSGFNEAFFGQGTRLTVV.

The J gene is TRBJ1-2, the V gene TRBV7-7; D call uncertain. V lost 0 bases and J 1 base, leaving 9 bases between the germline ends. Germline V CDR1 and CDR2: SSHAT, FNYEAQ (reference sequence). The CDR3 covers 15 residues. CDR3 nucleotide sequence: TGTGCCAGCAGCTTAGCTGGACTGGATAACTATGGCTACACCTTC. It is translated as CASSLAGLDNYGYTF.

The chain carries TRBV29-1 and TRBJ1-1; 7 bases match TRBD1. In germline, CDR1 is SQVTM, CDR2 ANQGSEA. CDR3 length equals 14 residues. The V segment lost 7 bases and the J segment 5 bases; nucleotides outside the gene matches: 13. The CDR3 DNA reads TGCAGCGCCGAAGTGGACAGGAGCGGGACTGAAGCTTTCTTT. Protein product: CSAEVDRSGTEAFF.

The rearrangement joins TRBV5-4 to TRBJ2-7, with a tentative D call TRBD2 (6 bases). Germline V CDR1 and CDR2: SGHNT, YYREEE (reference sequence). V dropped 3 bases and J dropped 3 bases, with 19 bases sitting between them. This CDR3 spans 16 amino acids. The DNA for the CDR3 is TGTGCCAGCAGCTCGGGAGACCCGGACCTCAACTACGAGCAGTACTTC. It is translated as CASSSGDPDLNYEQYF.

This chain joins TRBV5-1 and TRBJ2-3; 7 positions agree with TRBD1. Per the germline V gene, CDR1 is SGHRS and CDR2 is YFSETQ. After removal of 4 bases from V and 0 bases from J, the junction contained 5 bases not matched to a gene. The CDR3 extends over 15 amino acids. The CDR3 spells CASSSQGVSTDTQYF. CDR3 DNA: TGCGCCAGCAGCAGTCAGGGGGTGAGCACAGATACGCAGTATTTT.

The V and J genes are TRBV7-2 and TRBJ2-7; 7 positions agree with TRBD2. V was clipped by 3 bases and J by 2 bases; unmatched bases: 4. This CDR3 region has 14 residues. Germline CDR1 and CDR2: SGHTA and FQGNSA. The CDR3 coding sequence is TGTGCCAGCAGCTTTTTGGGAGGGGCCTACGAGCAGTACTTC. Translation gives CASSFLGGAYEQYF. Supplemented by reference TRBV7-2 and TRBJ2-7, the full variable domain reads GAGVSQSPSNKVTEKGKDVELRCDPISGHTALYWYRQSLGQGLEFLIYFQGNSAPDKSGLPSDRFSAERTGGSVSTLTIQRTQQEDSAVYLCASSFLGGAYEQYFGPGTRLTVT.

The CDR3 DNA sequence: TGTGCCAGCAGTTTGGACAGAGCCAAAAACATTCAGTACTTC. Its protein is CASSLDRAKNIQYF. The J gene is TRBJ2-4, the V gene TRBV6-1, with D perhaps matching TRBD1 (6 bases). Germline lookup yields CDR1 MNHNS and CDR2 SASEGT. Trimming removed 5 bases from V and 0 bases from J, with 8 bases in between. CDR3 length equals 14 residues.

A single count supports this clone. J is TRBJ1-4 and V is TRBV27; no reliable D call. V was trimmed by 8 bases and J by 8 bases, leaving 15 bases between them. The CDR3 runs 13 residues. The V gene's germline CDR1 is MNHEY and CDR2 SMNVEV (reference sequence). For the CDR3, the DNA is TGTGCCAGCGGATACCCGGGAGGGGAAAAACTGTTTTTT. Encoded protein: CASGYPGGEKLFF.

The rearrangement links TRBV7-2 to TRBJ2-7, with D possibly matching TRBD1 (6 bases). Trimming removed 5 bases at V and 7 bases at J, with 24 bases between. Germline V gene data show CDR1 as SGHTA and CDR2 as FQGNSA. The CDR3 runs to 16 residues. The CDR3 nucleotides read TGTGCCAGCAGCCCAGCAGGGGCTCTGGGTCGGTGGGAGCAGTACTTC. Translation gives CASSPAGALGRWEQYF.

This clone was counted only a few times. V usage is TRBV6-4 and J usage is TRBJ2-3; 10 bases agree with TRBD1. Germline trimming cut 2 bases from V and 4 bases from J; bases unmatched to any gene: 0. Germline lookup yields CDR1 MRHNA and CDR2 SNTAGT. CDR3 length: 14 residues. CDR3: CASSDGQGADTQYF. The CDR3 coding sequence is TGTGCCAGCAGTGACGGACAGGGGGCAGATACGCAGTATTTT.

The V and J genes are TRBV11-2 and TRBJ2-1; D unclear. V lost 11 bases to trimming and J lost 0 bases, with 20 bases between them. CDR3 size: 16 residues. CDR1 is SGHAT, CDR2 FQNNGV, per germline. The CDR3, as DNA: TGTGCCCGGCCCCCTAAATATGGGCCCTCCTACAATGAGCAGTTCTTC. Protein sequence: CARPPKYGPSYNEQFF. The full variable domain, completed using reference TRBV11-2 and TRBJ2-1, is EAGVAQSPRYKIIEKRQSVAFWCNPISGHATLYWYQQILGQGPKLLIQFQNNGVVDDSQLPKDRFSAERLKGVDSTLKIQPAKLEDSAVYLCARPPKYGPSYNEQFFGPGTRLTVL.

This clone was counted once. Written as DNA, the CDR3 is TGTGCCAGCACCAAGACAGGGAGCTCCTACAATGAGCAGTTCTTC. This gives the protein CASTKTGSSYNEQFF. The V gene is TRBV6-1, the J gene TRBJ2-1; TRBD1 aligns across 7 bases. The germline CDR1 and CDR2 sequences are MNHNS and SASEGT. The J segment lost 0 bases and the V segment lost 7 bases, leaving 6 bases of the junction unmatched. CDR3 length equals 15 residues.

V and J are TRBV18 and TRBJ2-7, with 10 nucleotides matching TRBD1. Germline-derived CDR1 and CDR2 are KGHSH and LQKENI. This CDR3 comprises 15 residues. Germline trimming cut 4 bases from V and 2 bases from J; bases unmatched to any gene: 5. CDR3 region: CASSQGQGGAYEQYF. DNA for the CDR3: TGTGCCAGCTCACAAGGACAGGGGGGGGCCTACGAGCAGTACTTC.

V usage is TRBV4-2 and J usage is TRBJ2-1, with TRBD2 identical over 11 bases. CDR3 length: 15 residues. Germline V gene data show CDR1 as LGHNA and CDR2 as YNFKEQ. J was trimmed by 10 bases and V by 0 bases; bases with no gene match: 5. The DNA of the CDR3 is TGTGCCAGCAGCCAAGAACTAGCGGGAGTACACGAGCAGTTCTTC. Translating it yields CASSQELAGVHEQFF.

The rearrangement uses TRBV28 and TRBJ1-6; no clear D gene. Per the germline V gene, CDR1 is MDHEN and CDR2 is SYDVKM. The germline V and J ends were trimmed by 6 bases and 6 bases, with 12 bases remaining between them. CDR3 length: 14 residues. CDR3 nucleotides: TGTGCCAGCAGAATTCACCGGGGTAATTCACCCCTCCACTTT. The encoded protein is CASRIHRGNSPLHF.

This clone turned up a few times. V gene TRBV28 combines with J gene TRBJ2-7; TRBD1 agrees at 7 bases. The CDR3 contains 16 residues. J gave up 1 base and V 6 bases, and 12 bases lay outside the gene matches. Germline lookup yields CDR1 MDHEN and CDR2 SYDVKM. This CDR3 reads CASSPGTATHSYEQYF. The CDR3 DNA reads TGTGCCAGCAGCCCTGGGACAGCCACCCATTCCTACGAGCAGTACTTC.